This T cell receptor beta chain was obtained from a study of T cell changes during pregnancy in multiple sclerosis. In germline, CDR1 is LNHDA, CDR2 SQIVND (reference sequence). The V end lost 4 bases, the J end lost 3 bases, and 13 bases lay between the germline ends. The CDR3 spans 15 residues. Method: immunoSEQ multiplex PCR; TCRdb's copy keeps in-frame clones and lacks some. The repertoire holds 45,000 to 50,000 clones, with roughly 93% as singletons. The chain recombines TRBV19 with TRBJ1-5; D call uncertain. This TCR came from a female donor in good health, enrolled as a control in a pregnancy study. This material consisted of CD4+ T cells from peripheral blood mononuclear cells, taken in the second trimester of pregnancy. The CDR3 spells CASSTLVRTNQPQHF. CDR3 nucleotides: TGTGCCAGTAGTACGCTCGTCAGAACCAATCAGCCCCAGCATTTT. Using reference TRBV19 and TRBJ1-5 for the parts outside the CDR3, the full variable domain is DGGITQSPKYLFRKEGQNVTLSCEQNLNHDAMYWYRQDPGQGLRLIYYSQIVNDFQKGDIAEGYSVSREKKESFPLTVTSAQKNPTAFYLCASSTLVRTNQPQHFGDGTRLSIL.